The entry below gives a single TCR beta chain sequence along with its context. Trimming took off 4 bases at V and 0 bases at J, with 18 bases between the two ends. The germline V gene has CDR1 LGHNA and CDR2 YSLEER. The CDR3 runs 18 residues. These data are taken from a study of blood T cell repertoires in COVID-19. About the research overall: The study drew acute and convalescent COVID-19 samples from the United States, Italy and Spain.

Libraries were prepared by immunoSEQ multiplex PCR; TCRdb keeps only in-frame clonotypes and omits some of them. Among roughly 32,000 clones listed, more than 75% were seen once. This TCR was sampled from a man in his fifties or sixties with active COVID-19. This sequence joins TRBV4-3 and TRBJ1-4; D is ambiguous. The material sequenced was peripheral blood. The CDR3 nucleotides read TGCGCCAGCAGCCTAGACCCACAGACAAAAACAACTAATGAAAAACTGTTTTTT. Amino acid sequence: CASSLDPQTKTTNEKLFF.